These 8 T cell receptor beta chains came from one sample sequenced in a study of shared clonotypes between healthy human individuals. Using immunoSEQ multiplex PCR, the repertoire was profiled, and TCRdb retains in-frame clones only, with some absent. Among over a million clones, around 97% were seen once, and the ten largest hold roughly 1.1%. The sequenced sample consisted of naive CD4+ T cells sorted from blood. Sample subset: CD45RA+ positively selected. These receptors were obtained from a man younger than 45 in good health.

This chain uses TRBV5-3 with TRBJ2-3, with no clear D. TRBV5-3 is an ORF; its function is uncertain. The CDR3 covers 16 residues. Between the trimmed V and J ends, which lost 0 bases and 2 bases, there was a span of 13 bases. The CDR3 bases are TGTGCCAGAAGCTTGGCTTGGCGCAGCGCCACAGATACGCAGTATTTT. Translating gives CARSLAWRSATDTQYF.

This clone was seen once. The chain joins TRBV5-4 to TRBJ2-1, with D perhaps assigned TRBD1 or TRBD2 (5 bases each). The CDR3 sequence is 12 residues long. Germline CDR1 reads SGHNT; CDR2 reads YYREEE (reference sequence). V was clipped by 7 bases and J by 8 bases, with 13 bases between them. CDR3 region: CASSSPGHEQFF. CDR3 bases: TGTGCCAGCTCCTCCCCGGGGCATGAGCAGTTCTTC.

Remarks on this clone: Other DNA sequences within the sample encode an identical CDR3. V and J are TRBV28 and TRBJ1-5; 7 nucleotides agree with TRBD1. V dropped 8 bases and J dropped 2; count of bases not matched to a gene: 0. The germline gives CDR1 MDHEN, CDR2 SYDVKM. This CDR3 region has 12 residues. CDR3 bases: TGTGCCAGCGGACAGGGCAATCAGCCCCAGCATTTT. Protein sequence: CASGQGNQPQHF.

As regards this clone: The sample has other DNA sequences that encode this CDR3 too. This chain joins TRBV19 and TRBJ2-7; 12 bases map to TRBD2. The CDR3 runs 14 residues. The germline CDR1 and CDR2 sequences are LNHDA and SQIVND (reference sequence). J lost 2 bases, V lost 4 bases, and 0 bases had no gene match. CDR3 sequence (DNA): TGTGCCAGTAGTAGGACTAGCGGGACCTACGAGCAGTACTTC. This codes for CASSRTSGTYEQYF.

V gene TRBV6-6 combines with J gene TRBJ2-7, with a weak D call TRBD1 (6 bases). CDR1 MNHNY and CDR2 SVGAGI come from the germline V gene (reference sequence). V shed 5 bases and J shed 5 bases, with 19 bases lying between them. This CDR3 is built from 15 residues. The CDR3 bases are TGTGCCAGCAGTGGCGACAGGCCTTTTCCGGACGAGCAGTACTTC. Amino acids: CASSGDRPFPDEQYF.

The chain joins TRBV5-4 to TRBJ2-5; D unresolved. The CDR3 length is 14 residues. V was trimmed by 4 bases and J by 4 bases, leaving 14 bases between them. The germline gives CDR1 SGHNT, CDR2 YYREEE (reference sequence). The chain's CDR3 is CASSPSGRTETQYF. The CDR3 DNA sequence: TGTGCCAGCAGCCCCAGTGGGCGGACAGAGACCCAGTACTTC.

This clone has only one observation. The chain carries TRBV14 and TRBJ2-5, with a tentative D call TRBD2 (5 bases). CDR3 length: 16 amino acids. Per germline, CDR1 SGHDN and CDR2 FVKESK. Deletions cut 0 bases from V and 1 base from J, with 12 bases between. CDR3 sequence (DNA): TGTGCCAGCAGCCAAGAGAGCGGTGAGGTCCAAGAGACCCAGTACTTC. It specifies CASSQESGEVQETQYF.

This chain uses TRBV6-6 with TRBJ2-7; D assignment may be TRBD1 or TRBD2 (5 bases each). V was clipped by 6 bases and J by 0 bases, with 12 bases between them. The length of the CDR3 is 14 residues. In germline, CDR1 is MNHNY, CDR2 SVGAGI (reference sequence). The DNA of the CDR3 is TGTGCCAGCAGAGCAGGGAGTCCCTCCTACGAGCAGTACTTC. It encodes CASRAGSPSYEQYF.